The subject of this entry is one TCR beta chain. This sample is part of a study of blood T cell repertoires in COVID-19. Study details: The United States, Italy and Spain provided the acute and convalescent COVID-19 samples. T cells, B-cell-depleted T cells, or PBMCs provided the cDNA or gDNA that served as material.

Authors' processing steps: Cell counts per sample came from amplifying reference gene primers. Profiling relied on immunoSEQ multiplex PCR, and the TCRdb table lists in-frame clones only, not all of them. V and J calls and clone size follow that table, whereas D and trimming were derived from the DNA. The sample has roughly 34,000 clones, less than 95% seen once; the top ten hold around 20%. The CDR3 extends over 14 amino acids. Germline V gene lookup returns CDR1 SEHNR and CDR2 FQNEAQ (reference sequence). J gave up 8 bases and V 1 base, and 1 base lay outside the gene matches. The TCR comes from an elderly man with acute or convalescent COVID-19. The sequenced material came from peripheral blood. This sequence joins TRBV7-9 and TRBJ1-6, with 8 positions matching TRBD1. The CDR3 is CASSLEQGDSPLHF. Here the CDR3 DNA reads TGTGCCAGCAGCTTAGAACAGGGGGATTCACCCCTCCACTTT.